Below, 22 T cell receptor beta chains from the same sample are listed, as sequenced in a study of Ad26.COV2.S vaccination and SARS-CoV-2 variants (TCRdb year 2021). The treatment or condition label corresponds to: approximately 18 received Ad26.COV2.S at low or high dose, single or two shots; about 5 received placebo; per-sample allocation not given. For vaccine and placebo recipients, repertoires were sequenced using samples collected on day 63 after the first injection. Library generation was performed with the immunoSEQ multiplex PCR assay. This is the immuneACCESS table as TCRdb keeps it, with only in-frame sequences that have V and J called. A part of the clones is gone; compared with another copy, unresolved V genes explain less than half, and the rest is unexplained. In all, the sample holds about 280,000 clones, and around 87% of those were seen once. The leading ten clones occupy less than 3.5% of the sample.

Here the sequenced sample was peripheral blood, taken in a trial of Ad26.COV2.S vaccine versus placebo. Receptor source: a person aged 18-60 years who received the Ad26.COV2.S COVID-19 vaccine or a placebo.

Points on this clone: Other nucleotide sequences from this sample produce the same CDR3. The V call is TRBV5-1, the J call TRBJ1-4; weak D call: TRBD1 (5 bases). Trimming took off 4 bases at V and 4 bases at J, with 11 bases between the two ends. There are 14 residues in the CDR3. CDR1 and CDR2 from the germline V gene are SGHRS and YFSETQ. The CDR3 sequence is CASSGGRGNEKLFF. Written as DNA, the CDR3 is TGCGCCAGCAGCGGGGGTAGAGGTAATGAAAAACTGTTTTTT.

J is TRBJ2-2 and V is TRBV11-2, with D possibly matching TRBD1 (6 bases). With 0 bases removed from V and 7 bases from J, the gap between germline ends came to 9 bases. The CDR3 is 14 residues long. The germline V gene encodes CDR1 SGHAT and CDR2 FQNNGV. CDR3 coding DNA: TGTGCCAGCAGCTTAGAACAGGGTTACGGGGAGCTGTTTTTT. It codes for CASSLEQGYGELFF.

As regards this clone: This CDR3 is also generated by other DNA sequences in the sample. This chain uses TRBV11-2 with TRBJ1-2, with a tentative D call TRBD1 (6 bases). V lost 3 bases and J 4 bases, leaving 6 bases between the germline ends. Per the germline V gene, CDR1 is SGHAT and CDR2 is FQNNGV. The CDR3 has 12 residues. CDR3 residues: CASSLDSYGYTF. The CDR3, as DNA: TGTGCCAGCAGCTTGGACAGCTATGGCTACACCTTC.

V is TRBV5-4 and J is TRBJ2-2; D is uncertain. The germline V gene encodes CDR1 SGHNT and CDR2 YYREEE (reference sequence). This CDR3 has 13 amino acids. V was cut by 3 bases and J by 6 bases, with 9 bases left in between. CDR3 coding DNA: TGTGCCAGCAGCTCCAAAGTGGCCGGGGAGCTGTTTTTT. It encodes CASSSKVAGELFF.

This chain links TRBV6-5 with TRBJ1-1; D gene unclear. Germline V gene data show CDR1 as MNHEY and CDR2 as SVGAGI. The V and J ends lost 0 bases and 2 bases respectively, with 7 bases between them. This CDR3 contains 14 residues. The CDR3 loop is CASSYSVENTEAFF. CDR3 in DNA: TGTGCCAGCAGTTACTCTGTGGAAAACACTGAAGCTTTCTTT.

The rearrangement joins TRBV27 to TRBJ1-1, with TRBD1 as a possible D gene (6 bases). Trimming left V 1 base short and J 1 base short, with 10 bases between. The CDR3 consists of 15 residues. Germline values: CDR1 MNHEY, CDR2 SMNVEV (reference sequence). Here the CDR3 DNA reads TGTGCCAGCAGTTTATACTCAGGGGCGAACACTGAAGCTTTCTTT. It translates to CASSLYSGANTEAFF.

The chain links TRBV7-9 to TRBJ2-3; no clear D. The CDR3 runs to 13 residues. V dropped 3 bases and J dropped 1 base, with 5 bases sitting between them. Looked up from germline, CDR1 is SEHNR and CDR2 is FQNEAQ (reference sequence). CDR3 nucleotide sequence: TGTGCCAGCAGCTTCATCGGCACAGATACGCAGTATTTT. Translation gives CASSFIGTDTQYF.

This chain connects TRBV4-1 to TRBJ2-3; 8 bases align to TRBD2. V shed 1 base, J shed 3 bases, and the junction held 18 bases outside the gene matches. CDR1 is MGHRA and CDR2 is YSYEKL in the germline V gene. The CDR3 is 20 residues long. CDR3 in DNA: TGCGCCAGCAGCCAAGTCGACCCAAGCCTCATAGCGGGATCGACAGATACGCAGTATTTT. Protein: CASSQVDPSLIAGSTDTQYF.

This clone showed up just once. This chain links TRBV20-1 with TRBJ2-1; a weak D match, TRBD2 (5 bases). Germline V gene data show CDR1 as DFQATT and CDR2 as SNEGSKA (reference sequence). V gave up 5 bases and J gave up 6 bases, with 8 bases separating them. CDR3 length equals 11 residues. CDR3 DNA sequence: TGCAGTGCTGGGAGCGGCAATGAGCAGTTCTTC. It translates to CSAGSGNEQFF.

The chain carries TRBV29-1 and TRBJ2-1, with 11 bases matching TRBD2. The CDR3 has 16 residues. The junction had 15 bases not matched to a gene; V was cut back by 5 bases and J by 9 bases. The germline V gene has CDR1 SQVTM and CDR2 ANQGSEA. This chain's CDR3 is CSVTGIAGGILGEQFF. In DNA form, the CDR3 reads TGCAGCGTTACGGGAATAGCGGGGGGGATTTTAGGTGAGCAGTTCTTC.

The chain carries TRBV27 and TRBJ2-1; perhaps TRBD2 as D (6 bases). This CDR3 comprises 15 residues. Germline-derived CDR1 and CDR2 are MNHEY and SMNVEV (reference sequence). Trimming removed 5 bases from V and 3 bases from J, with 14 bases in between. The CDR3 DNA reads as TGTGCCAGCAGTCCTGGACTATTAAACTACAATGAGCAGTTCTTC. Translated, it gives CASSPGLLNYNEQFF.

The chain uses TRBV5-1 and TRBJ2-5; TRBD2 matches 13 bases. The CDR3 runs 18 residues. Germline lookup yields CDR1 SGHRS and CDR2 YFSETQ. Trimming at V came to 1 base and at J to 5 bases, leaving 11 bases not matched to a gene. The CDR3 DNA follows: TGCGCCAGCAGCTTGATTGGACTAGCGGGAGTGAATTTGGAGACCCAGTACTTC. It translates to CASSLIGLAGVNLETQYF.

The chain recombines TRBV27 with TRBJ1-2, with D hard to call. Germline CDR1 and CDR2: MNHEY and SMNVEV (reference sequence). Trimming removed 2 bases from V and 1 base from J, with 11 bases in between. The CDR3 totals 15 residues. CDR3: CASSLRGSLNYGYTF. The CDR3 region has the DNA TGTGCCAGCAGTTTAAGAGGGAGTCTTAACTATGGCTACACCTTC.

The chain joins TRBV3-1 (or the pseudogene TRBV3-2) to TRBJ2-4; TRBD2 might be the D (6 bases). Trimming removed 1 base from V and 5 bases from J, with 6 bases in between. CDR3 length equals 13 residues. Germline V gives CDR1 LGHDT, CDR2 YNNKEL (reference sequence). CDR3 loop: CASSQGRENIQYF. The CDR3 nucleotides read TGTGCCAGCAGCCAAGGGAGGGAAAACATTCAGTACTTC.

This clone was detected once. The chain combines TRBV19 with TRBJ1-4; TRBD1 matches at 7 bases. After removal of 5 bases from V and 2 bases from J, the junction contained 5 bases not matched to a gene. This CDR3 region has 15 residues. Germline-derived CDR1 and CDR2 are LNHDA and SQIVND (reference sequence). CDR3 amino acids: CASSWSQGTNEKLFF. CDR3 sequence (DNA): TGTGCCAGTAGTTGGTCACAGGGGACTAATGAAAAACTGTTTTTT. Filled out from reference TRBV19 and TRBJ1-4, the complete variable domain reads DGGITQSPKYLFRKEGQNVTLSCEQNLNHDAMYWYRQDPGQGLRLIYYSQIVNDFQKGDIAEGYSVSREKKESFPLTVTSAQKNPTAFYLCASSWSQGTNEKLFFGSGTQLSVL.

The chain has TRBV5-1 and TRBJ1-1; D is uncertain. CDR3 length: 13 amino acids. V dropped 1 base and J dropped 2 bases, with 6 bases sitting between them. In germline, CDR1 is SGHRS, CDR2 YFSETQ. CDR3 nucleotides: TGCGCCAGCAGCTTGACAGATAACACTGAAGCTTTCTTT. It specifies CASSLTDNTEAFF.

The chain links TRBV5-6 to TRBJ2-7, with D maybe TRBD1 (6 bases). The CDR3 has 13 residues. The V gene's germline CDR1 is SGHDT and CDR2 YYEEEE. V gave up 4 bases and J gave up 3 bases, with 11 bases separating them. The CDR3 is CASSAGTNYEQYF. CDR3 in DNA: TGTGCCAGCAGCGCCGGGACAAACTACGAGCAGTACTTC.

The chain couples TRBV4-1 to TRBJ1-2; maybe TRBD1 (5 bases). The V end was cut by 0 bases, the J end by 7 bases, with 15 bases between. CDR1 is MGHRA and CDR2 is YSYEKL in the germline V gene. This CDR3 is built from 15 residues. CDR3: CASSQDRGVMGGYTF. CDR3 bases: TGCGCCAGCAGCCAAGACCGGGGGGTGATGGGTGGCTACACCTTC.

V usage is TRBV15 and J usage is TRBJ2-3, with 9 bases lining up with TRBD1. This CDR3 is 15 amino acids long. CDR1 and CDR2 (germline): LNHNV, YYDKDF (reference sequence). The V gene end was trimmed by 1 base and the J gene end by 6 bases; junction bases not matched to a gene: 5. In nucleotides, the CDR3 is TGTGCCACCAGCAGAGTTAGGACAGGGGCCGATACGCAGTATTTT. It translates to CATSRVRTGADTQYF.

This clone was picked up one time. This chain links TRBV5-6 with TRBJ2-3; TRBD2 aligns across 11 bases. Germline V gene data show CDR1 as SGHDT and CDR2 as YYEEEE. CDR3 length: 18 residues. Germline trimming cut 3 bases from V and 0 bases from J; bases unmatched to any gene: 9. The DNA for the CDR3 is TGTGCCAGCAGCTCCCTAGCGGGGGGTCACTATAGCACAGATACGCAGTATTTT. It translates to CASSSLAGGHYSTDTQYF.

The chain has TRBV11-2 and TRBJ1-3; D gene unclear. This CDR3 is built from 14 residues. CDR1 and CDR2 (germline): SGHAT, FQNNGV. Trimming pared 1 base from V and 0 bases from J, leaving 4 bases between. In DNA form, the CDR3 reads TGTGCCAGCAGCTTAGCAGTCTCTGGAAACACCATATATTTT. Its translation is CASSLAVSGNTIYF.

V and J are TRBV2 and TRBJ1-2, with TRBD1 as a possible D gene (5 bases). Looked up from germline, CDR1 is SNHLY and CDR2 is FYNNEI. The V end was cut by 6 bases, the J end by 5 bases, with 13 bases between. This CDR3 region has 13 residues. The CDR3: CASSPPGGYGYTF. The CDR3 nucleotides are TGTGCCAGCAGCCCCCCGGGGGGATATGGCTACACCTTC.